What follows are 14 T cell receptor beta chains derived from one specimen sequenced in a study of beta chain features in type 1 diabetes. Reverse transcribing all isolated RNA meant expressed TCRB transcripts were sequenced. Method: immunoSEQ multiplex PCR; TCRdb's copy keeps in-frame clones and lacks some. The table includes 640,000 or so clones, around 15% detected once. Study results and caveats: TCRB CDR3s from Type 1 diabetes patients were moderately but significantly shorter in all four CD4+ subsets.

Their cognate antigens are unknown. The source material was naive CD4+ T cells from blood. The receptors come from a man in his late teens or twenties with type 1 diabetes.

This clone showed up just a few times. This CDR3 is CASSPGLAGNTDTQYF. CDR3 in DNA: TGTGCCAGCAGCCCCGGACTAGCGGGGAACACAGATACGCAGTATTTT. V gene TRBV7-2 combines with J gene TRBJ2-3, with TRBD2 matching over 12 bases. Unmatched junction bases numbered 5, after V lost 5 bases and J lost 2 bases. Germline assignment: CDR1 SGHTA and CDR2 FQGNSA. This CDR3 region has 16 residues. Supplemented by reference TRBV7-2 and TRBJ2-3, the full variable domain reads GAGVSQSPSNKVTEKGKDVELRCDPISGHTALYWYRQSLGQGLEFLIYFQGNSAPDKSGLPSDRFSAERTGGSVSTLTIQRTQQEDSAVYLCASSPGLAGNTDTQYFGPGTRLTVL.

The sample holds a few counts of this clone. V gene TRBV7-9 combines with J gene TRBJ1-2, with unresolved D. Germline CDR1 and CDR2: SEHNR and FQNEAQ (reference sequence). Trimming removed 3 bases at V and 2 bases at J, with 4 bases between. The CDR3 extends over 12 amino acids. CDR3 nucleotides: TGTGCCAGCAGCTTCGGGAACTATGGCTACACCTTC. The encoded protein is CASSFGNYGYTF.

The chain carries TRBV5-1 and TRBJ1-4; D is ambiguous. CDR3 length: 16 residues. Germline V gene lookup returns CDR1 SGHRS and CDR2 YFSETQ. V was pared by 6 bases and J by 7 bases, with 22 bases between. The CDR3 is CASTLGPSELGEKLFF. The CDR3 nucleotides are TGCGCCAGCACCTTAGGGCCGTCCGAACTCGGTGAAAAACTGTTTTTT.

V is TRBV5-4 and J is TRBJ1-1; D might be TRBD1 (5 bases). This CDR3 has 18 amino acids. CDR1 and CDR2 (germline): SGHNT, YYREEE (reference sequence). The ends were cut back, 6 bases at V and 4 bases at J, with 28 bases in the middle. CDR3 in amino acids: CASTMLLWGGMQGTEAFF. As DNA, the CDR3 is TGTGCCAGCACCATGCTCCTCTGGGGGGGAATGCAGGGCACTGAAGCTTTCTTT. The full variable domain, in which reference TRBV5-4 and TRBJ1-1 provide the parts outside the CDR3, is ETGVTQSPTHLIKTRGQQVTLRCSSQSGHNTVSWYQQALGQGPQFIFQYYREEENGRGNFPPRFSGLQFPNYSSELNVNALELDDSALYLCASTMLLWGGMQGTEAFFGQGTRLTVV.

The chain employs TRBV29-1 and TRBJ2-5, with 9 bases lining up with TRBD1. Germline values: CDR1 SQVTM, CDR2 ANQGSEA. The CDR3 has 14 amino acids. V lost 6 bases and J lost 5; bases outside the gene matches: 10. The CDR3 DNA sequence: TGCAGCGTCGCAGGGACAGGGCACCGGGAGACCCAGTACTTC. This sequence encodes CSVAGTGHRETQYF. Full variable domain (remainder filled in from reference TRBV29-1 and TRBJ2-5): SAVISQKPSRDICQRGTSLTIQCQVDSQVTMMFWYRQQPGQSLTLIATANQGSEATYESGFVIDKFPISRPNLTFSTLTVSNMSPEDSSIYLCSVAGTGHRETQYFGPGTRLLVL.

This CDR3 is CASSPRGEYTEAFF. CDR3 coding DNA: TGTGCCAGCAGCCCTCGGGGCGAGTACACTGAAGCTTTCTTT. The V gene is TRBV6-6, the J gene TRBJ1-1; perhaps TRBD1 as D (5 bases). V shed 6 bases and J shed 3 bases, with 14 bases lying between them. CDR1 and CDR2 (germline): MNHNY, SVGAGI (reference sequence). CDR3 length: 14 amino acids.

This rearrangement joins TRBV6-6 to TRBJ1-2; 8 positions match TRBD1. The CDR3 extends over 16 amino acids. The V and J ends lost 5 bases and 0 bases, in that order; junction bases with no gene match: 8. Germline CDR1 and CDR2: MNHNY and SVGAGI (reference sequence). This CDR3 is CASSRDRPSANYGYTF. The CDR3 bases are TGTGCCAGCAGTCGGGACAGGCCCTCAGCTAACTATGGCTACACCTTC.

This clone was seen a few times. The rearrangement joins TRBV30 to TRBJ1-1; D is undetermined. Trimming stripped 4 bases from V and 5 bases from J, with 11 bases between. The CDR3 runs to 12 residues. Germline V gene sequence: CDR1 GTSNPN, CDR2 SVGIG (reference sequence). The CDR3 reads CAWTTTGTEAFF. The CDR3 DNA follows: TGTGCCTGGACCACTACGGGGACTGAAGCTTTCTTT. Full variable domain (remainder filled in from reference TRBV30 and TRBJ1-1): SQTIHQWPATLVQPVGSPLSLECTVEGTSNPNLYWYRQAAGRGLQLLFYSVGIGQISSEVPQNLSASRPQDRQFILSSKKLLLSDSGFYLCAWTTTGTEAFFGQGTRLTVV.

This clone showed up just a few times. The chain joins TRBV7-9 to TRBJ1-5; no reliable D call. The V end lost 3 bases, the J end lost 5 bases, and 8 bases lay between the germline ends. Per germline, CDR1 SEHNR and CDR2 FQNEAQ (reference sequence). The CDR3 is 13 residues long. CDR3 in DNA: TGTGCCAGCAGCTTCACGGGCGATCAGCCCCAGCATTTT. Protein product: CASSFTGDQPQHF. Combining the CDR3 with reference TRBV7-9 and TRBJ1-5 gives the whole variable domain DTGVSQNPRHKITKRGQNVTFRCDPISEHNRLYWYRQTLGQGPEFLTYFQNEAQLEKSRLLSDRFSAERPKGSFSTLEIQRTEQGDSAMYLCASSFTGDQPQHFGDGTRLSIL.

In this sample, this clone turned up a few times. The chain couples TRBV29-1 to TRBJ2-3; 13 positions match TRBD2. Germline V lookup: CDR1 SQVTM, CDR2 ANQGSEA. Trimming took 6 bases from V and 3 from J; bases not matched to a gene: 6. The CDR3 spans 15 residues. CDR3 coding DNA: TGCAGCGTGGGGGAGGGACTAGCGGGAACAGATACGCAGTATTTT. The encoded protein is CSVGEGLAGTDTQYF.

The chain combines TRBV15 with TRBJ1-5, with D uncertain. Germline-derived CDR1 and CDR2 are LNHNV and YYDKDF (reference sequence). This CDR3 contains 15 residues. V dropped 0 bases and J dropped 7 bases, with 13 bases sitting between them. The CDR3 loop is CATSRDQQPQQPQHF. In nucleotides, the CDR3 is TGTGCCACCAGCAGAGACCAGCAACCCCAGCAGCCCCAGCATTTT.

This chain connects TRBV6-5 to TRBJ1-2; D is possibly TRBD1 (6 bases). V was trimmed by 7 bases and J by 1 base, leaving 13 bases between them. The CDR3 contains 14 residues. Germline-derived CDR1 and CDR2 are MNHEY and SVGAGI. CDR3 nucleotides: TGTGCCAGCACCTCGGGGGGCCGTAACTATGGCTACACCTTC. Translated, it gives CASTSGGRNYGYTF.

The rearrangement links TRBV6-6 to TRBJ2-3; D might be TRBD1 or TRBD2, each matching 6 bases. The CDR3 extends over 15 amino acids. Trimming took off 6 bases at V and 0 bases at J, with 13 bases between the two ends. Germline V gives CDR1 MNHNY, CDR2 SVGAGI (reference sequence). The CDR3 coding sequence is TGTGCCAGCAGCCCCGGGGGCACTAGCACAGATACGCAGTATTTT. Amino acids: CASSPGGTSTDTQYF.

This clone occurred a few times. The gene calls are TRBV25-1 and TRBJ1-6, with D possibly TRBD1 on 5 matching bases. V was pared by 4 bases and J by 9 bases, with 7 bases between. CDR3 length: 12 residues. Germline V gene sequence: CDR1 MGHDK, CDR2 SYGVNS. CDR3 bases: TGTGCCAGCAGTGCAGGGCGTTCACCCCTCCACTTT. It yields the protein CASSAGRSPLHF.